One sample yielded the 30 T cell receptor beta chains listed below, sequenced in a study of T-cell reconstitution after alpha-beta-depleted transplantation in children (dated by TCRdb to the mid-2010s). Library preparation was by PCR. The reads were generated on an Illumina HiSeq 2500. To normalize quantification of the TCRbeta repertoire, the TCR libraries were built with molecular barcoding that relied on unique molecular identifiers. The raw public data were reprocessed by TCRdb itself: fastp quality trimming at Q25, MiXCR clonotype calling, in-frame beta chains only. Rows matching on CDR3 protein sequence are summarized as one entry with the most common DNA and genes. The sample includes about 340,000 distinct CDR3 sequences, with about an eighth observed a single time. The top ten clonotypes cover around 4.5% of the sample. The sequencing used PBMCs, collected from the stem cell graft. These receptor sequences come from a human donor who donated a stem cell graft to a child with Fanconi anemia.

The V call is TRBV19, the J call TRBJ1-5; D perhaps matches TRBD1 (5 bases). V was pared by 3 bases and J by 7 bases, with 10 bases between. This CDR3 is 13 amino acids long. Germline values: CDR1 LNHDA, CDR2 SQIVND (reference sequence). As DNA, the CDR3 is TGTGCCAGTAGTATGGGGGGGTGGCAGCCCCAGCATTTT. Encoded protein: CASSMGGWQPQHF.

This clonotype was seen only a few times. The chain combines TRBV12-3 or TRBV12-4 with TRBJ2-3; TRBD2 matches at 7 bases. The CDR3 length is 16 residues. Losses at the gene ends were 3 bases for V and 0 bases for J; bases not matched to a gene: 6. CDR3 nucleotide sequence: TGTGCCAGCAGTTTGGCCCGACTAGCTAGCACAGATACGCAGTATTTT. Its translation is CASSLARLASTDTQYF.

V and J are TRBV29-1 and TRBJ1-1; maybe TRBD1 (5 bases). The ends were cut back, 0 bases at V and 12 bases at J, with 17 bases in the middle. This CDR3 comprises 13 residues. Germline loops: CDR1 SQVTM, CDR2 ANQGSEA. CDR3 sequence (DNA): TGCAGCGTTGAAGATGGCAGGGCCGGACGAACTTTCTTT. Amino acid sequence: CSVEDGRAGRTFF.

This clonotype has at least ten counts. CDR3 region: CASSPTVSGETQYF. CDR3 bases: TGTGCCAGCAGCCCGACAGTTTCGGGAGAGACCCAGTACTTC. The rearrangement uses TRBV11-1 and TRBJ2-5, with D tentatively TRBD1 (5 bases). This CDR3 has 14 amino acids. The V gene lost 5 bases and the J gene lost 4 bases, with 14 bases spanning the gap. In germline, CDR1 is SGHAT, CDR2 FQDESV (reference sequence).

The V call is TRBV27, the J call TRBJ2-5, with D possibly matching TRBD1 (5 bases). V shed 4 bases and J shed 4 bases, with 19 bases lying between them. In germline, CDR1 is MNHEY, CDR2 SMNVEV (reference sequence). The length of the CDR3 is 16 residues. CDR3 nucleotides: TGTGCCAGCAGTTCTTTGGGCCAAACAGGTCCAGAGACCCAGTACTTC. Protein product: CASSSLGQTGPETQYF.

This clonotype has only a few counts. The V and J genes are TRBV11-2 and TRBJ2-7, with TRBD1 identical over 8 bases. V shed 5 bases and J 2 bases; nucleotides not matched to a gene: 14. CDR3 length: 17 amino acids. Germline CDR1 is SGHAT and CDR2 is FQNNGV. CDR3 residues: CASSPQSPGQGTYEQYV. The CDR3 DNA reads as TGTGCCAGCAGCCCTCAATCTCCTGGACAGGGTACCTACGAGCAGTACGTC.

This clonotype has a handful of counts. The chain uses TRBV4-3 and TRBJ1-2; D is ambiguous. Germline V gene lookup returns CDR1 LGHNA and CDR2 YSLEER. Trimming took 4 bases from V and 4 from J, leaving 16 bases between them. The CDR3 runs 15 residues. CDR3 DNA sequence: TGCGCCAGCAGCCCTCATCGGCCAGCGGGCTATGGCTACACCTTC. Its protein is CASSPHRPAGYGYTF.

This clonotype was detected ten times or more. J is TRBJ2-3 and V is TRBV29-1, with D possibly being TRBD1 or TRBD2 (5 bases each). Per the germline V gene, CDR1 is SQVTM and CDR2 is ANQGSEA. The CDR3 is made up of 13 amino acids. The V end was cut by 7 bases, the J end by 2 bases, with 13 bases between. CDR3 DNA: TGCAGCGCTAAGGGGAGATCCACAGATACGCAGTATTTT. Residues: CSAKGRSTDTQYF.

This clonotype was observed a few times. This chain uses TRBV7-2 with TRBJ2-5; the D gene is possibly TRBD1 (5 bases). The CDR3 spans 15 residues. V lost 1 base and J lost 1, with 10 bases in between. Germline V gene lookup returns CDR1 SGHTA and CDR2 FQGNSA. The CDR3 here is CASSLGGRPQETQYF. The CDR3 DNA reads TGTGCCAGCAGCTTAGGGGGCCGGCCCCAAGAGACCCAGTACTTC.

This clonotype was counted many times. V gene TRBV7-9 combines with J gene TRBJ2-1; D tentatively fits TRBD1 or TRBD2 (6 bases each). Germline V gives CDR1 SEHNR, CDR2 FQNEAQ (reference sequence). This CDR3 spans 15 amino acids. V was shortened by 5 bases and J by 2 bases, with 13 bases between the two germline ends. CDR3 sequence (DNA): TGTGCCAGCAGCCCCAGTGGGGGGCCCTACAATGAGCAGTTCTTC. It translates to CASSPSGGPYNEQFF.

The J gene is TRBJ2-1, the V gene TRBV29-1; D may match TRBD1 or TRBD2 (6 bases each). Germline CDR1 SQVTM, CDR2 ANQGSEA. This CDR3 is built from 14 residues. V lost 5 bases and J 0 bases, leaving 11 bases between the germline ends. The CDR3 protein is CSVMRGASYNEQFF. CDR3 in DNA: TGCAGCGTTATGAGGGGGGCCTCCTACAATGAGCAGTTCTTC.

This clonotype was counted a few times. The rearrangement joins TRBV3-1 to TRBJ2-7, with 9 nucleotides matching TRBD1. Germline lookup yields CDR1 LGHDT and CDR2 YNNKEL (reference sequence). The CDR3 runs to 15 residues. V shed 1 base, J shed 2 bases, and the junction held 3 bases outside the gene matches. In nucleotides, the CDR3 is TGTGCCAGCAGCCAAGGGGGACAGGGACCCTACGAGCAGTACTTC. Protein product: CASSQGGQGPYEQYF.

Only a few counts were recorded for this clonotype. The V gene is TRBV25-1, the J gene TRBJ2-7, with D unresolved. Deletions cut 7 bases from V and 3 bases from J, with 13 bases between. The CDR3 is 13 amino acids. The germline V gene has CDR1 MGHDK and CDR2 SYGVNS. Here the CDR3 reads CASTGDIDYEQYF. The CDR3 DNA reads TGTGCCAGCACGGGTGATATCGACTACGAGCAGTACTTC.

This clonotype was seen a handful of times. The chain is built from TRBV4-3 and TRBJ2-7; D is ambiguous. The CDR3 spans 14 residues. Trimming removed 1 base from V and 2 bases from J, with 9 bases in between. Germline values: CDR1 LGHNA, CDR2 YSLEER. DNA of the CDR3: TGCGCCAGCAGCCAAGGAAACGGAGCCTACGAGCAGTACTTC. It specifies CASSQGNGAYEQYF.

This clonotype was counted a few times. The CDR3 bases are TGCAGTGCTCCTCCAATGGGTTCTGCCAAGACCCAGTACTTC. Its translation: CSAPPMGSAKTQYF. This rearrangement joins TRBV20-1 to TRBJ2-5; D is unclear. The V end lost 5 bases, the J end lost 6 bases, and 19 bases lay between the germline ends. The CDR3 is 14 residues long. Germline CDR1 and CDR2: DFQATT and SNEGSKA (reference sequence).

This clonotype was seen ten or more times. The chain carries TRBV7-9 and TRBJ1-2, with a weak D call TRBD1 (5 bases). Trimming took 3 bases from V and 6 from J, leaving 11 bases between them. Germline loops: CDR1 SEHNR, CDR2 FQNEAQ (reference sequence). The CDR3 length is 13 residues. CDR3 sequence: CASSFWGNDGYTF. CDR3 DNA sequence: TGTGCCAGCAGCTTTTGGGGGAACGATGGCTACACCTTC.

This clonotype was seen only a few times. J is TRBJ2-5 and V is TRBV2; tentative D call: TRBD1 (5 bases). This CDR3 has 13 residues. Trimming removed 3 bases from V and 4 bases from J, with 9 bases in between. Germline values: CDR1 SNHLY, CDR2 FYNNEI. The CDR3: CASSDNRRETQYF. The CDR3 DNA reads as TGTGCCAGCAGTGACAACAGGAGAGAGACCCAGTACTTC.

This clonotype was detected only a few times. This rearrangement joins TRBV5-1 to TRBJ1-3, with D hard to call. Germline lookup yields CDR1 SGHRS and CDR2 YFSETQ. This CDR3 is built from 13 residues. Trimming stripped 4 bases from V and 0 bases from J, with 5 bases between. CDR3 DNA sequence: TGCGCCAGCAGCATCTACTCTGGAAACACCATATATTTT. Translating it yields CASSIYSGNTIYF. Full variable domain (outside the CDR3, taken from reference TRBV5-1 and TRBJ1-3): KAGVTQTPRYLIKTRGQQVTLSCSPISGHRSVSWYQQTPGQGLQFLFEYFSETQRNKGNFPGRFSGRQFSNSRSEMNVSTLELGDSALYLCASSIYSGNTIYFGEGSWLTVV.

The rearrangement links TRBV20-1 to TRBJ2-1, with 7 bases lining up with TRBD2. There are 15 residues in the CDR3. Germline CDR1 and CDR2: DFQATT and SNEGSKA (reference sequence). V trimming: 6 bases; J trimming: 8 bases; junction bases outside the gene matches: 16. The CDR3 protein is CSAVQPWTSWDEQFF. The DNA of the CDR3 is TGCAGTGCAGTGCAGCCCTGGACTAGTTGGGATGAGCAGTTCTTC.

The chain employs TRBV7-2 and TRBJ2-7; 10 bases match TRBD2. CDR3 length: 14 residues. The V gene's germline CDR1 is SGHTA and CDR2 FQGNSA. Losses at the gene ends were 8 bases for V and 1 base for J; bases not matched to a gene: 5. The CDR3 nucleotides read TGTGCCAGCGTCTTACTAGCGGGGTCCTACGAGCAGTACTTC. Translated: CASVLLAGSYEQYF.

J is TRBJ1-1 and V is TRBV30; a weak D match, TRBD1 (5 bases). The CDR3 spans 13 residues. Germline CDR1 and CDR2: GTSNPN and SVGIG (reference sequence). CDR3 in amino acids: CASFRGGNTEAFF. CDR3 bases: TGTGCTTCCTTCCGGGGGGGAAACACTGAAGCTTTCTTT.

This clonotype has more than one count but fewer than ten. V usage is TRBV7-2 and J usage is TRBJ1-2; D gene ambiguous. The CDR3 has 15 residues. Germline V CDR1 and CDR2: SGHTA, FQGNSA. Between the trimmed V and J ends, which lost 0 bases and 1 base, there was a span of 9 bases. DNA for the CDR3: TGTGCCAGCAGCTTAGCTAGCCAGATTAACTATGGCTACACCTTC. Translation gives CASSLASQINYGYTF.

J is TRBJ1-1 and V is TRBV12-3 or TRBV12-4, with a weak D call TRBD1 (6 bases). Trimming left V 2 bases short and J 4 bases short, with 11 bases between. The CDR3 loop spans 14 amino acids. CDR3 bases: TGTGCCAGCAGTTTACGGGGGGCGAGCACTGAAGCTTTCTTT. As protein: CASSLRGASTEAFF.

This chain uses TRBV11-2 with TRBJ2-2; 7 positions agree with TRBD2. The germline gives CDR1 SGHAT, CDR2 FQNNGV. This CDR3 has 15 residues. V lost 6 bases, J lost 5 bases, and 9 bases stayed unmatched. Here the CDR3 DNA reads TGTGCCAGCAGGTCGGGGGGAATTGGGACCGGGGAGCTGTTTTTT. This sequence encodes CASRSGGIGTGELFF. Complete variable domain (other parts from reference TRBV11-2 and TRBJ2-2): EAGVAQSPRYKIIEKRQSVAFWCNPISGHATLYWYQQILGQGPKLLIQFQNNGVVDDSQLPKDRFSAERLKGVDSTLKIQPAKLEDSAVYLCASRSGGIGTGELFFGEGSRLTVL.

This clonotype has only a few counts. The chain couples TRBV7-2 to TRBJ2-1; TRBD2 is a possible D gene (6 bases). The CDR3 totals 16 residues. The germline V gene encodes CDR1 SGHTA and CDR2 FQGNSA. Trimming removed 2 bases from V and 9 bases from J, with 20 bases in between. The CDR3 nucleotides are TGTGCCAGCAGCTTATGGGCGGCAGGCCTCGGGAGTGAGCAGTTCTTC. Its protein product is CASSLWAAGLGSEQFF. Full variable domain (rest looked up from reference TRBV7-2 and TRBJ2-1): GAGVSQSPSNKVTEKGKDVELRCDPISGHTALYWYRQSLGQGLEFLIYFQGNSAPDKSGLPSDRFSAERTGGSVSTLTIQRTQQEDSAVYLCASSLWAAGLGSEQFFGPGTRLTVL.

This clonotype was detected once. V and J are TRBV28 and TRBJ1-1, with D unresolved. In germline, CDR1 is MDHEN, CDR2 SYDVKM. CDR3 length: 11 residues. V lost 11 bases and J lost 9, with 16 bases in between. CDR3 DNA: TGTGCCTCCGGGGATCAAGAAAAAGCTTTCTTT. Its translation is CASGDQEKAFF.

This clonotype was picked up a small number of times. The chain is built from TRBV29-1 and TRBJ2-7; no clear D. CDR1 is SQVTM and CDR2 is ANQGSEA in the germline V gene. The V and J ends lost 4 bases and 2 bases respectively, with 12 bases between them. The CDR3 is made up of 13 amino acids. The CDR3 reads CSVVLQNTYEQYF. The CDR3, as DNA: TGCAGCGTTGTACTACAGAACACCTACGAGCAGTACTTC.

This clonotype was counted only a few times. The chain has TRBV5-1 and TRBJ2-5, with 10 bases that match TRBD1. Germline CDR1 reads SGHRS; CDR2 reads YFSETQ. The V gene end was trimmed by 4 bases and the J gene end by 3 bases; junction bases not matched to a gene: 6. The CDR3 is 15 residues long. This CDR3 is CASSALDRGEETQYF. CDR3 nucleotides: TGCGCCAGCAGCGCCTTGGACAGGGGGGAAGAGACCCAGTACTTC.

The chain is built from TRBV4-2 and TRBJ2-1; the D gene is possibly TRBD2 (5 bases). The CDR3 is 13 amino acids. V was pared by 0 bases and J by 7 bases, with 7 bases between. The V gene's germline CDR1 is LGHNA and CDR2 YNFKEQ. CDR3 amino acids: CASSQERENEQFF. The CDR3 bases are TGTGCCAGCAGCCAAGAAAGGGAGAATGAGCAGTTCTTC.

The chain is built from TRBV10-3 and TRBJ2-5; D perhaps matches TRBD2 (6 bases). CDR1 ENHRY and CDR2 SYGVKD come from the germline V gene. This CDR3 is built from 16 residues. Trimming stripped 0 bases from V and 5 bases from J, with 16 bases between. In DNA, the CDR3 is TGTGCCATCAGTGAGTCGCGGGGATCTAAACGGGAGACCCAGTACTTC. Amino acids: CAISESRGSKRETQYF.